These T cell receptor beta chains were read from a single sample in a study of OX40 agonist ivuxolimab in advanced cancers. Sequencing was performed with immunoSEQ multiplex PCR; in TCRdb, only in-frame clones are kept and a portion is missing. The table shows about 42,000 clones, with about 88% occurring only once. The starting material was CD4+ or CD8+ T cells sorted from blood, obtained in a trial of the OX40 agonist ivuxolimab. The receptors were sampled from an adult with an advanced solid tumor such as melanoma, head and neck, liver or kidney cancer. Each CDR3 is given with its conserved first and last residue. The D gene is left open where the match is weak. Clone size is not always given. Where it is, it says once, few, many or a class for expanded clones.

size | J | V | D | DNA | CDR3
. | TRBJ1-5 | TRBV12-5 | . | TGTGCTAGTGCGCCAGGAGTAGGGGGGTCTGGCAATCAGCCCCAGCATTTT | CASAPGVGGSGNQPQHF
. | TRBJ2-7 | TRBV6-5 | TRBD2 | TGTGCCGCCGGCCAGCGGGAGGGCCACGAGCAGTACTTC | CAAGQREGHEQYF
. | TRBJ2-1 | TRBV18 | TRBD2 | TGTGCCAGCTCACCGGGACTAGCGGGAATTTACAATGAGCAGTTCTTC | CASSPGLAGIYNEQFF
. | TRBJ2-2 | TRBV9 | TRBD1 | TGTGCCAGCAGACGGGCCGGGACAGAGAACACCGGGGAGCTGTTTTTT | CASRRAGTENTGELFF
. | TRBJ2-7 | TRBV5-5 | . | TGTGCCAGCAGTAATCTGGCAGTCACCTACGAGCAGTACTTC | CASSNLAVTYEQYF
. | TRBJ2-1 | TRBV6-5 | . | TGTGCCAGCAGCGTAGAGGGTCATCAATACAATGAGCAGTTCTTC | CASSVEGHQYNEQFF
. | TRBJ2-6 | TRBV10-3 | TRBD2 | TGTGCCATCAGTGATCCCCGGGGGGCTGGGGCCAACGTCCTGACTTTC | CAISDPRGAGANVLTF
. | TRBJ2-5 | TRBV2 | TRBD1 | TGTGCCAGCGGGACAGAAGAGACCCAGTACTTC | CASGTEETQYF
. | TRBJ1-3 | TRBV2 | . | TGTGCCAGCAGTGAAGCGCCCCTCTTACGGTTCTCTGGAAACACCATATATTTT | CASSEAPLLRFSGNTIYF
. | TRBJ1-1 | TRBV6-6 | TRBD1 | TGTGCCAGCAACCTCCGGACAGGGTCTGAAGCTTTCTTT | CASNLRTGSEAFF
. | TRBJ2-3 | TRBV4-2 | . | TGTGCCAGCAGCCGTTTGGGGAGCACAGATACGCAGTATTTT | CASSRLGSTDTQYF
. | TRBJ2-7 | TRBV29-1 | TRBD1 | TGCAGCGGCATAGACACAGGGGGCGCTGCTAGGGAGCAGTACTTC | CSGIDTGGAAREQYF
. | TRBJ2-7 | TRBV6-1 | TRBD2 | TGTGCTGCAACTAGCGGGGGCGTATACGAGCAGTACTTC | CAATSGGVYEQYF
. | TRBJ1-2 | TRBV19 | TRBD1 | TGTGCCAGTAGTGACAGGGGAGAAGGCTACACCTTC | CASSDRGEGYTF
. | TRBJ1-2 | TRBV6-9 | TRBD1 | TGTGCCAGCAGTTATCGGACAGGAGATGATGGCTACACCTTC | CASSYRTGDDGYTF
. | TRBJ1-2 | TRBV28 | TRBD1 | TGTGCCAGCAGTGTGCCGGGACAGGGGGCTAGCGGCTACACCTTC | CASSVPGQGASGYTF
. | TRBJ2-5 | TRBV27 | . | TGTGCCAGCAGTCCCCATAAGGGTAAAGAGACCCAGTACTTC | CASSPHKGKETQYF
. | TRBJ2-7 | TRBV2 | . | TGTGCCAGCGTACCGGGACATCGACTAGTGGCCGCCTACGAGCAGTACTTC | CASVPGHRLVAAYEQYF
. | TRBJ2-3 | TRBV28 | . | TGTGCCAGCAGTTTTCCGGGTGCCCCCCCGCAGTATTTT | CASSFPGAPPQYF
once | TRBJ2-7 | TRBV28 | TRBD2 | TGTGCCAGCAGGCAAGGGGGTGGGACTAGCAAAAACGAGCAGTACTTC | CASRQGGGTSKNEQYF
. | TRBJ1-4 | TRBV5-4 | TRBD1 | TGTGCCAGCAGCTTGCCGGACAGGGTAAAACTGTTTTTT | CASSLPDRVKLFF
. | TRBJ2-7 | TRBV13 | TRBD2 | TGTGCCAGCAGCCGAAACTATGGGGTAGCGGGAGGGCCAGGAGAGCAGTACTTC | CASSRNYGVAGGPGEQYF
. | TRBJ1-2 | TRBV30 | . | TGTGCCTGGAGACGGGCCTCAGAACGGGGCTACACCTTC | CAWRRASERGYTF
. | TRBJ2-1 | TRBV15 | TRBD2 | TGTGCCACCCGCCGCCTTGGGGGGACTAGCGGGGATTACAATGAGCAGTTCTTC | CATRRLGGTSGDYNEQFF
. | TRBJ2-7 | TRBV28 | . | TGTGCCAGCAGTCGACCCCGGGACGGCGCCTACGAGCAGTACTTC | CASSRPRDGAYEQYF
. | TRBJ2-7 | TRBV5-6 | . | TGTGCCAGCAGTTTAGACACCAACTACGAGCAGTACTTC | CASSLDTNYEQYF
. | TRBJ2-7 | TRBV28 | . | TGTGCCAGCCGCCGGGCCACCTACGAGCAGTACTTC | CASRRATYEQYF
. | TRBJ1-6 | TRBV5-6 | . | TGTGCCAGCAGCTTTTGGGGGAAGGCCCTCCACTTT | CASSFWGKALHF
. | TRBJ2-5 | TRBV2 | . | TGTGCCAGCAGTGAATTTTTAATGGCTGGCCAGTACTTC | CASSEFLMAGQYF
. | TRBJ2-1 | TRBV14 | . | TGTGCCAGCAGCCACAGTGTGACCTACAATGAGCAGTTCTTC | CASSHSVTYNEQFF
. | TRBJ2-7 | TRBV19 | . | TGTGCCAGTACCGGAGGAGGGCGCTCCTACGAGCAGTACTTC | CASTGGGRSYEQYF
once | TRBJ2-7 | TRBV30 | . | TGTGCCCGGGGTGACAGATCCCCCCCTTACGAGCAGTACTTC | CARGDRSPPYEQYF
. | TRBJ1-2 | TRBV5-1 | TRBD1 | TGCGCCAGCAGCTTGGAGGGAGGACACAGGGGGTATGGCTACACCTTC | CASSLEGGHRGYGYTF
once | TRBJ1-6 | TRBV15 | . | TGTGCCACCAGAGGAAAGGGGCATTCACCCCTCCACTTT | CATRGKGHSPLHF
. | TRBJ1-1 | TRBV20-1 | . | TGCAGTGCTAAATCGACAGCTAGCTCTTTCTTT | CSAKSTASSFF
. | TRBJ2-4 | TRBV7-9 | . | TGTGCCAGCAGCCCGCGGGACAGCGGAACTCCCAAAAACATTCAGTACTTC | CASSPRDSGTPKNIQYF
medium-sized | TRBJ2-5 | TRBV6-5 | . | TGTGCCAGCCGGGACGGACAAGAGACCCAGTACTTC | CASRDGQETQYF
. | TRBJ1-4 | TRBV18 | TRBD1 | TGTGCCAGCTCACCGGGACAGGGGCCCCCTAATGAAAAACTGTTTTTT | CASSPGQGPPNEKLFF